A selection of T cell receptor beta chains follows, all from one sample in a study of glioma-infiltrating T cells. TCRdb called the multiplex PCR reads again in MiXCR, with one record for every CDR3 protein. The data hold about 99,000 distinct CDR3 sequences, with around 30% observed a single time. Sequences were obtained from glioma tissue, nonneoplastic brain tissue, or PBMCs (not recorded which). The receptors originated from a human donor with low-grade glioma or glioblastoma, undergoing nonglioma brain surgery, or in good health (not recorded which). The CDR3 runs from the conserved cysteine through the conserved F or W. Each record gives: V gene, J gene, clone size, D gene, CDR3 protein, CDR3 DNA. The D gene is left open where the match is weak. The size field is filled for only some rows; it gives once, few, many or a size class.

v_gene: TRBV10-3; j_gene: TRBJ2-5; abundance: few; d_gene: -; CDR3aa: CAIGSSEETQYF; CDR3nt: TGTGCCATCGGTTCTAGCGAAGAGACCCAGTACTTC
v_gene: TRBV12-3/TRBV12-4; j_gene: TRBJ1-1; abundance: many; d_gene: TRBD1; CDR3aa: CASSVAGQMNTEAFF; CDR3nt: TGTGCCAGCAGTGTCGCGGGACAGATGAACACTGAAGCTTTCTTT
v_gene: TRBV12-5; j_gene: TRBJ2-1; abundance: few; d_gene: -; CDR3aa: CASGLRQADNEQFF; CDR3nt: TGTGCTAGTGGTTTGAGGCAGGCGGACAATGAGCAGTTCTTC
v_gene: TRBV20-1; j_gene: TRBJ1-6; abundance: many; d_gene: TRBD1; CDR3aa: CSANRGRLDSPLHF; CDR3nt: TGCAGTGCTAACAGGGGGCGCTTAGATTCACCCCTCCACTTT
v_gene: TRBV7-2; j_gene: TRBJ2-3; abundance: many; d_gene: -; CDR3aa: CASSLGAPTDTQYF; CDR3nt: TGTGCCAGCAGCTTGGGGGCCCCCACAGATACGCAGTATTTT
v_gene: TRBV6-1; j_gene: TRBJ2-5; abundance: many; d_gene: TRBD1; CDR3aa: CASNGWGQGGETQYF; CDR3nt: TGTGCCAGCAACGGTTGGGGACAGGGGGGAGAGACCCAGTACTTC
v_gene: TRBV12-3/TRBV12-4; j_gene: TRBJ2-5; abundance: -; d_gene: -; CDR3aa: CASSPETDRMEETQYF; CDR3nt: TGTGCCAGCAGTCCCGAGACAGATCGGATGGAAGAGACCCAGTACTTC
v_gene: TRBV7-6; j_gene: TRBJ2-3; abundance: -; d_gene: TRBD1; CDR3aa: CASSPGTGRPTDTQYF; CDR3nt: TGTGCCAGCAGCCCGGGGACAGGGAGGCCCACAGATACGCAGTATTTT
v_gene: TRBV20-1; j_gene: TRBJ2-7; abundance: -; d_gene: -; CDR3aa: CSARDPYLQTYNEQYF; CDR3nt: TGCAGTGCTAGAGACCCTTACTTGCAGACCTACAATGAGCAGTACTTC
v_gene: TRBV6-2/TRBV6-3; j_gene: TRBJ2-7; abundance: many; d_gene: -; CDR3aa: CASSYPLDSYEQYF; CDR3nt: TGTGCCAGCAGTTACCCATTGGACAGCTACGAGCAGTACTTC
v_gene: TRBV12-3/TRBV12-4; j_gene: TRBJ2-3; abundance: -; d_gene: -; CDR3aa: CASSLSGTGGDTQYF; CDR3nt: TGTGCCAGCAGTTTAAGCGGGACAGGAGGGGATACGCAGTATTTT
v_gene: TRBV14; j_gene: TRBJ1-1; abundance: -; d_gene: -; CDR3aa: CASSQVPLTEAFF; CDR3nt: TGTGCCAGCAGCCAAGTTCCCCTTACTGAAGCTTTCTTT
v_gene: TRBV28; j_gene: TRBJ1-5; abundance: many; d_gene: -; CDR3aa: CATGSGNQPQHF; CDR3nt: TGTGCCACCGGCTCGGGTAATCAGCCCCAGCATTTT
v_gene: TRBV28; j_gene: TRBJ2-6; abundance: many; d_gene: -; CDR3aa: CASWGVGSGANVLTF; CDR3nt: TGTGCCAGCTGGGGGGTAGGTTCTGGGGCCAACGTCCTGACTTTC
v_gene: TRBV7-6; j_gene: TRBJ1-6; abundance: many; d_gene: -; CDR3aa: CASSLKPANSPLHF; CDR3nt: TGTGCCAGCAGCTTAAAACCGGCTAATTCACCCCTCCACTTT
v_gene: TRBV3-1; j_gene: TRBJ1-3; abundance: few; d_gene: -; CDR3aa: CASSQMPGLGNTIYF; CDR3nt: TGTGCCAGCAGCCAAATGCCGGGGCTCGGAAACACCATATATTTT